Sequencing of this T cell receptor beta chain was carried out in a study of blood T cell repertoires in COVID-19. Study overall: The United States, Italy and Spain were the sources of the acute and convalescent COVID-19 samples. T cells, B-cell-depleted T cells, or PBMCs provided the cDNA or gDNA that served as material.

Germline CDR1 SGHAT, CDR2 FQNNGV. CDR3 length: 12 amino acids. The V gene lost 2 bases and the J gene lost 6 bases, with 7 bases spanning the gap. Original methodology: Amplification from reference gene primers served as the basis for estimated nucleated cell counts. Profiled with immunoSEQ multiplex PCR; TCRdb holds only in-frame clones, not every one. V and J calls and clone size are those listed in that table; D and trimming were worked out from the DNA. The sample has some 66,000 clones, around 93% seen once. This receptor was obtained from a human donor in a cohort sampled during active COVID-19. Sequenced material: peripheral blood. V usage is TRBV11-2 and J usage is TRBJ1-1; the D is unclear. The CDR3 bases are TGTGCCAGCAGCTTAACTCGAGCTGAAGCTTTCTTT. Protein: CASSLTRAEAFF.